The next 22 T cell receptor beta chains were all read from a single sample in a study of blood T cell repertoires in COVID-19. Repertoires were generated with immunoSEQ multiplex PCR, while TCRdb's copy carries only in-frame clones and drops some. The sample records about 53,000 clones, around four fifths being singletons. The specimen was peripheral blood. Receptors were obtained from a human donor in a cohort sampled during active COVID-19.

The V call is TRBV11-3, the J call TRBJ2-7, with unresolved D. V lost 5 bases and J lost 4, with 9 bases in between. This CDR3 has 12 amino acids. The germline V gene has CDR1 SGHNT and CDR2 YENEEA. The CDR3 is CASSREPYEQYF. CDR3 sequence (DNA): TGTGCCAGCAGCCGCGAGCCGTACGAGCAGTACTTC. The entire variable domain, with the rest obtained from reference TRBV11-3 and TRBJ2-7, is as follows: EAGVVQSPRYKIIEKKQPVAFWCNPISGHNTLYWYLQNLGQGPELLIRYENEEAVDDSQLPKDRFSAERLKGVDSTLKIQPAELGDSAVYLCASSREPYEQYFGPGTRLTVT.

This CDR3 reads CASSFAGTRYNEQFF. The CDR3 DNA is TGTGCCAGCAGCTTCGCCGGGACTAGATACAATGAGCAGTTCTTC. The V call is TRBV9, the J call TRBJ2-1; 8 bases agree with TRBD2. The CDR3 has 15 residues. V lost 4 bases and J lost 4; bases outside the gene matches: 7. Germline V gives CDR1 SGDLS, CDR2 YYNGEE.

A single count supports this clone. This sequence joins TRBV6-1 and TRBJ2-6, with unresolved D. The CDR3 is 16 amino acids. With 1 base removed from V and 0 bases from J, the gap between germline ends came to 7 bases. Germline assignment: CDR1 MNHNS and CDR2 SASEGT. The CDR3 is CASSEDGVSGANVLTF. CDR3 DNA sequence: TGTGCCAGCAGTGAAGATGGAGTCTCTGGGGCCAACGTCCTGACTTTC.

This clone came up once. CDR3 protein: CASSLTPSGPSTDTQYF. The CDR3 coding sequence is TGTGCCAGCAGCTTAACCCCTAGCGGCCCTAGCACAGATACGCAGTATTTT. The chain is built from TRBV7-2 and TRBJ2-3, with 7 bases matching TRBD2. The CDR3 loop spans 17 amino acids. With 2 bases clipped from V and 0 bases from J, the junction kept 8 bases outside the gene matches. CDR1 and CDR2 (germline): SGHTA, FQGNSA. The full variable domain, rest sourced from reference TRBV7-2 and TRBJ2-3, is GAGVSQSPSNKVTEKGKDVELRCDPISGHTALYWYRQSLGQGLEFLIYFQGNSAPDKSGLPSDRFSAERTGGSVSTLTIQRTQQEDSAVYLCASSLTPSGPSTDTQYFGPGTRLTVL.

This chain links TRBV28 with TRBJ2-7; 9 bases line up with TRBD1. V lost 7 bases and J lost 6; bases outside the gene matches: 13. CDR3 length: 15 amino acids. In germline, CDR1 is MDHEN, CDR2 SYDVKM. CDR3 residues: CASTPVGQGRSEQYF. For the CDR3, the DNA is TGTGCCAGCACCCCTGTAGGACAGGGGCGCTCCGAGCAGTACTTC.

This clone has a single count. The V and J genes are TRBV18 and TRBJ1-4; possibly TRBD1 for D (5 bases). CDR1 is KGHSH and CDR2 is LQKENI in the germline V gene. The CDR3 covers 13 residues. V gave up 6 bases and J gave up 3 bases, with 8 bases separating them. The DNA for the CDR3 is TGTGCCAGCTCTCGGGACTCTAATGAAAAACTGTTTTTT. It specifies CASSRDSNEKLFF.

This clone was seen a few times. V is TRBV4-3 and J is TRBJ1-2; TRBD1 aligns across 8 bases. In germline, CDR1 is LGHNA, CDR2 YSLEER. V shed 1 base, J shed 2 bases, and the junction held 6 bases outside the gene matches. CDR3 length: 16 amino acids. This CDR3 is CASSQADRGPNYGYTF. The CDR3 nucleotides read TGCGCCAGCAGCCAAGCTGACAGGGGCCCGAACTATGGCTACACCTTC.

CDR3 in amino acids: CASRPGQGYNEQFF. CDR3 DNA sequence: TGTGCCAGCAGACCGGGACAGGGCTACAATGAGCAGTTCTTC. The chain links TRBV2 to TRBJ2-1; 9 positions match TRBD1. This CDR3 contains 14 residues. J gave up 3 bases and V 6 bases, and 3 bases lay outside the gene matches. Germline V gene lookup returns CDR1 SNHLY and CDR2 FYNNEI.

The rearrangement uses TRBV5-1 and TRBJ2-3; D remains unclear. Per the germline V gene, CDR1 is SGHRS and CDR2 is YFSETQ. V lost 4 bases, J lost 0 bases, and 9 bases lay in between. The CDR3 contains 14 residues. In nucleotides, the CDR3 is TGCGCCAGCAGCGCCTACCTAAGCACAGATACGCAGTATTTT. Protein product: CASSAYLSTDTQYF. Using reference TRBV5-1 and TRBJ2-3 for the parts outside the CDR3, the full variable domain is KAGVTQTPRYLIKTRGQQVTLSCSPISGHRSVSWYQQTPGQGLQFLFEYFSETQRNKGNFPGRFSGRQFSNSRSEMNVSTLELGDSALYLCASSAYLSTDTQYFGPGTRLTVL.

V gene TRBV30 combines with J gene TRBJ1-1; D unclear. The V gene's germline CDR1 is GTSNPN and CDR2 SVGIG (reference sequence). Trimming pared 3 bases from V and 4 bases from J, leaving 12 bases between. The CDR3 runs 13 residues. This CDR3 reads CAWRVWGATEAFF. CDR3 sequence (DNA): TGTGCCTGGAGGGTCTGGGGAGCCACTGAAGCTTTCTTT.

This chain uses TRBV24-1 with TRBJ2-4; 9 bases are shared with TRBD1. Unmatched junction bases numbered 13, after V lost 4 bases and J lost 7 bases. CDR1 KGHDR and CDR2 SFDVKD come from the germline V gene. The CDR3 loop spans 17 amino acids. In DNA, the CDR3 is TGTGCCACCAGTGACCCCGGGACAGGGTGGTTCAGGAACATTCAGTACTTC. Translation: CATSDPGTGWFRNIQYF.

This clone was counted a single time. This sequence joins TRBV28 and TRBJ2-7, with D perhaps TRBD2 (5 bases). CDR1 and CDR2 from the germline V gene are MDHEN and SYDVKM. The CDR3 spans 11 residues. V gave up 5 bases and J gave up 7 bases, with 9 bases separating them. CDR3 sequence (DNA): TGTGCCAGCAGTACCCGGAGGGAGCAGTACTTC. Amino acids: CASSTRREQYF.

The chain links TRBV6-5 to TRBJ2-2; tentative D call: TRBD1 (6 bases). CDR3 length: 15 residues. The germline V gene encodes CDR1 MNHEY and CDR2 SVGAGI. Trimming cost V 0 bases and J 4 bases, with 9 bases left between them. The CDR3: CASSYSGRGTGELFF. The CDR3 DNA reads TGTGCCAGCAGTTACTCGGGCAGGGGCACCGGGGAGCTGTTTTTT.

This chain connects TRBV5-3 to TRBJ1-3; 8 bases align to TRBD1. TRBV5-3 is designated an ORF whose function remains uncertain. This CDR3 has 17 residues. J gave up 0 bases and V 6 bases, and 11 bases lay outside the gene matches. CDR3 sequence reads: CARNQFTGQASGNTIYF. Written as DNA, the CDR3 is TGTGCCAGAAACCAATTCACGGGACAGGCCTCTGGAAACACCATATATTTT.

The chain recombines TRBV10-1 with TRBJ2-3; TRBD2 matches 7 bases. This CDR3 is built from 14 residues. J lost 3 bases, V lost 5 bases, and 5 bases had no gene match. Per germline, CDR1 WNHNN and CDR2 SYGVQD (reference sequence). CDR3 in amino acids: CASSYGLGTDTQYF. DNA of the CDR3: TGCGCCAGCAGTTATGGACTAGGGACAGATACGCAGTATTTT.

In DNA, the CDR3 is TGTGCCAGCAGCGTTGGGGCAGGGGGCGCGAATAACTATGGCTACACCTTC. Its protein is CASSVGAGGANNYGYTF. The gene calls are TRBV9 and TRBJ1-2; 8 nucleotides match TRBD1. Germline CDR1 SGDLS, CDR2 YYNGEE. The CDR3 is made up of 17 amino acids. With V trimmed by 2 bases and J by 1 base, 10 bases remained unmatched.

The CDR3 reads CATSREEATSGVTDTQYF. DNA of the CDR3: TGTGCCACCAGCAGAGAAGAGGCGACTAGCGGGGTGACAGATACGCAGTATTTT. The chain couples TRBV15 to TRBJ2-3; TRBD2 matches 11 bases. Germline lookup yields CDR1 LNHNV and CDR2 YYDKDF (reference sequence). The V segment lost 0 bases and the J segment 3 bases; nucleotides outside the gene matches: 8. This CDR3 spans 18 amino acids.

V and J are TRBV19 and TRBJ2-1; D call uncertain. Trimming took 5 bases from V and 0 from J, leaving 8 bases between them. CDR3 length equals 14 residues. The V gene's germline CDR1 is LNHDA and CDR2 SQIVND (reference sequence). CDR3 amino acids: CASSLLASYNEQFF. The CDR3 DNA is TGTGCCAGTAGTCTCTTGGCCTCCTACAATGAGCAGTTCTTC.

V is TRBV23-1 and J is TRBJ1-5, with 11 bases lining up with TRBD1. TRBV23-1 qualifies as an ORF whose function is uncertain. The CDR3 covers 18 residues. V was clipped by 6 bases and J by 7 bases; unmatched bases: 17. This CDR3 is CASRQGLGQGVSRQPQHF. The CDR3 bases are TGCGCCAGCAGACAGGGCCTGGGACAGGGGGTTTCTAGGCAGCCCCAGCATTTT.

V usage is TRBV7-2 and J usage is TRBJ2-3, with TRBD2 matching 10 bases. Germline V gene data show CDR1 as SGHTA and CDR2 as FQGNSA. This CDR3 contains 17 residues. V was clipped by 1 base and J by 4 bases; unmatched bases: 8. This CDR3 reads CASSLVGASGSADTQYF. DNA for the CDR3: TGTGCCAGCAGCTTAGTGGGGGCTAGCGGGAGCGCAGATACGCAGTATTTT.

The chain joins TRBV24-1 to TRBJ2-3, with 10 bases fitting TRBD1. The germline V gene encodes CDR1 KGHDR and CDR2 SFDVKD. V trimming: 5 bases; J trimming: 3 bases; junction bases outside the gene matches: 4. The length of the CDR3 is 15 residues. This CDR3 reads CATSVDRGSTDTQYF. The CDR3, as DNA: TGTGCCACCAGTGTGGACAGGGGGTCAACAGATACGCAGTATTTT.

This chain joins TRBV7-8 and TRBJ2-5, with 9 positions matching TRBD2. The ends lost 1 base at V and 5 bases at J; junction bases unmatched: 5. In germline, CDR1 is SGHVS, CDR2 FQNEAQ. The CDR3 runs to 15 residues. CDR3 in amino acids: CASSLGSGSEETQYF. CDR3 bases: TGTGCCAGCAGCTTAGGTAGCGGGAGTGAGGAGACCCAGTACTTC. The full variable domain, in which reference TRBV7-8 and TRBJ2-5 provide the parts outside the CDR3, is GAGVSQSPRYKVAKRGQDVALRCDPISGHVSLFWYQQALGQGPEFLTYFQNEAQLDKSGLPSDRFFAERPEGSVSTLKIQRTQQEDSAVYLCASSLGSGSEETQYFGPGTRLLVL.